This TCR beta chain was sequenced for a study of blood T cell repertoires in COVID-19. Study at large: Material from acute and convalescent COVID-19 was sourced from the United States, Italy and Spain.

This clone was recorded only once. The protocol was immunoSEQ multiplex PCR, while the TCRdb copy is restricted to in-frame clones and leaves out a portion. The sample gives about 150,000 clones, around 84% of which show up once; roughly 7% is in the top ten. The sequence derives from a man aged 50 to 59 who had recovered from COVID-19. The sequencing sample was made of PBMCs or T cells enriched from blood (not recorded which).

CDR3 loop: CASSPSGQVSYEQYF. The CDR3, as DNA: TGCGCCAGCAGCCCGTCGGGACAGGTATCCTACGAGCAGTACTTC. This chain links TRBV5-1 with TRBJ2-7; 8 nucleotides match TRBD1. Germline loops: CDR1 SGHRS, CDR2 YFSETQ. The CDR3 runs to 15 residues. The junction had 7 bases not matched to a gene; V was cut back by 4 bases and J by 1 base.